The 13 T cell receptor beta chains below all came from one sample that was sequenced in a study of cytomegalovirus exposure and HLA in healthy donors. The primer mix had 60 Vbeta and 13 Jbeta primers. Sequencing was performed with immunoSEQ multiplex PCR; in TCRdb, only in-frame clones are kept and a portion is missing. The sample shows 100,000 or so clones, 70% of them seen only once. Sequenced material: PBMCs. These receptors were taken from a man aged 35-49 years in good health and CMV-seropositive.

V usage is TRBV7-9 and J usage is TRBJ1-1; 7 positions match TRBD1. The CDR3 sequence is 15 residues long. The germline gives CDR1 SEHNR, CDR2 FQNEAQ (reference sequence). Germline trimming cut 5 bases from V and 5 bases from J; bases unmatched to any gene: 11. CDR3 DNA: TGTGCCAGCAGCCAGGGCCAGGGGGTATTAACTGAAGCTTTCTTT. This translates into CASSQGQGVLTEAFF.

The V call is TRBV29-1, the J call TRBJ2-1; 8 bases line up with TRBD1. The germline V gene has CDR1 SQVTM and CDR2 ANQGSEA. Trimming at V came to 6 bases and at J to 6 bases, leaving 4 bases not matched to a gene. The CDR3 runs 12 residues. Here the CDR3 reads CSVVGQVNEQFF. The CDR3 coding sequence is TGCAGCGTAGTGGGACAGGTCAATGAGCAGTTCTTC.

The V and J genes are TRBV6-5 and TRBJ1-2; D is possibly TRBD1 (6 bases). Deletions cut 0 bases from V and 2 bases from J, with 13 bases between. CDR3 size: 16 residues. Germline V lookup: CDR1 MNHEY, CDR2 SVGAGI. The CDR3 nucleotides read TGTGCCAGCAGTTACTCGGATGGGGGACACAACTATGGCTACACCTTC. Encoded protein: CASSYSDGGHNYGYTF.

The chain couples TRBV15 to TRBJ1-1, with 7 bases matching TRBD1. In germline, CDR1 is LNHNV, CDR2 YYDKDF (reference sequence). Unmatched junction bases numbered 8, after V lost 2 bases and J lost 5 bases. The CDR3 has 15 residues. The CDR3 spells CATSRLAGGGTEAFF. CDR3 nucleotide sequence: TGTGCCACCAGCAGATTAGCAGGGGGTGGGACTGAAGCTTTCTTT.

The J gene is TRBJ2-7, the V gene TRBV5-3; maybe TRBD1 (5 bases). TRBV5-3 is recorded as an ORF, its role being uncertain. The V gene lost 0 bases and the J gene lost 0 bases, with 13 bases spanning the gap. The CDR3 length is 16 residues. The CDR3 region is CARSLGQKGSSYEQYV. DNA for the CDR3: TGTGCCAGAAGCTTGGGACAGAAGGGAAGCTCCTACGAGCAGTACGTC.

The rearrangement uses TRBV30 and TRBJ1-4; weak D call: TRBD1 (5 bases). Germline CDR1 is GTSNPN and CDR2 is SVGIG (reference sequence). CDR3 length equals 14 residues. The V and J ends lost 2 bases and 3 bases respectively, with 10 bases between them. In nucleotides, the CDR3 is TGTGCCTGGAGTTCTTGGGGGGCTAATGAAAAACTGTTTTTT. It is translated as CAWSSWGANEKLFF.

This clone has more than one count but fewer than ten. This chain uses TRBV11-3 with TRBJ2-3; D gene unclear. The CDR3 length is 15 residues. CDR1 is SGHNT and CDR2 is YENEEA in the germline V gene. The V end was cut by 1 base, the J end by 3 bases, with 11 bases between. This chain's CDR3 is CASSLVAGFTDTQYF. The CDR3 DNA reads as TGTGCCAGCAGCTTAGTGGCAGGTTTTACAGATACGCAGTATTTT.

The chain carries TRBV5-1 and TRBJ1-1; no firm D call. The CDR3 length is 14 residues. Germline assignment: CDR1 SGHRS and CDR2 YFSETQ. Trimming removed 4 bases at V and 5 bases at J, with 15 bases between. CDR3 nucleotide sequence: TGCGCCAGCAGCCTGGCCGCGACGGGGACTGAAGCTTTCTTT. It is translated as CASSLAATGTEAFF.

V usage is TRBV19 and J usage is TRBJ2-6; D is unclear. V lost 3 bases, J lost 0 bases, and 15 bases lay in between. Germline CDR1 and CDR2: LNHDA and SQIVND (reference sequence). The CDR3 consists of 18 residues. The chain's CDR3 is CASSIFTVILSGANVLTF. CDR3 nucleotide sequence: TGTGCCAGTAGTATTTTCACAGTTATACTCTCTGGGGCCAACGTCCTGACTTTC.

CDR3 sequence reads: CASGDFLYNEQFF. In DNA form, the CDR3 reads TGTGCCTCGGGGGACTTCTTGTACAATGAGCAGTTCTTC. The J gene is TRBJ2-1, the V gene TRBV10-3, with D perhaps matching TRBD2 (6 bases). V was clipped by 11 bases and J by 4 bases, with 15 bases between them. The CDR3 is 13 amino acids. The germline CDR1 and CDR2 sequences are ENHRY and SYGVKD.

The V and J genes are TRBV28 and TRBJ2-5; weak D call: TRBD1 (5 bases). CDR3 length equals 16 residues. Germline V CDR1 and CDR2: MDHEN, SYDVKM. The V end was cut by 5 bases, the J end by 4 bases, with 20 bases between. The CDR3 DNA reads as TGTGCCAGCAGTAACATAGGACAAACCTCCCCAGAGACCCAGTACTTC. Its protein is CASSNIGQTSPETQYF.

The V call is TRBV4-2, the J call TRBJ2-3; 8 nucleotides line up with TRBD2. CDR1 is LGHNA, CDR2 YNFKEQ, per germline. CDR3 size: 16 residues. The junction had 6 bases not matched to a gene; V was cut back by 4 bases and J by 0 bases. CDR3 in DNA: TGTGCCAGCAGCCGTAGGAGCGGGGGTAGCACAGATACGCAGTATTTT. Translated: CASSRRSGGSTDTQYF.

This clone has just a few counts. This sequence joins TRBV6-4 and TRBJ2-1; 16 bases are shared with TRBD2. The V segment lost 6 bases and the J segment 2 bases; nucleotides outside the gene matches: 10. The CDR3 is 19 residues long. Looked up from germline, CDR1 is MRHNA and CDR2 is SNTAGT. The DNA for the CDR3 is TGTGCCAGCAGCGAGGACGGGACTAGCGGGAGGGGGCCCTACAATGAGCAGTTCTTC. This encodes CASSEDGTSGRGPYNEQFF.